The clone carrying this T cell receptor beta chain has a count of ten or more. The time point: newly diagnosed GD, antithyroid drugs for less than 3 months. Extracted RNA from PBMCs served as the source of the TCR library. The source of the sample is a study of regulatory T cells in long-lasting Graves disease. Study background: Patients with new Graves' disease had used antithyroid drugs below 3 months.

Germline V gene data show CDR1 as MDHEN and CDR2 as SYDVKM. The CDR3 is made up of 16 amino acids. V dropped 7 bases and J dropped 7; count of bases not matched to a gene: 16. The TCR beta library used iRepertoire HTBI primers with Arm-PCR amplification of CDR3. TCRdb reprocessed the multiplex PCR reads via MiXCR and lists one record per CDR3 protein. The data contain 450,000 to 500,000 distinct CDR3 sequences, about a sixth of them seen just once; the ten biggest clones take up 12%. The sample was also reused in another study, on T cells in Graves' hyperthyroidism and ophthalmopathy. That work adds: RT-PCR in the first round (using the HTBI primer set) targeted the TCR CDR3.

This specimen was peripheral blood mononuclear cells (PBMCs), taken at new diagnosis, from a patient treated with antithyroid drugs. The receptor's source is a man in his forties or fifties with Graves disease. The rearrangement joins TRBV28 to TRBJ2-1; 7 nucleotides line up with TRBD1. The CDR3 DNA follows: TGTGCCAGCACCTCTCCCCGGACAGGAAACCGGAATGAGCAGTTCTTC. It yields the protein CASTSPRTGNRNEQFF.